The TCR beta chain described here comes from a study of graft-versus-host responses after intestinal transplantation. With regard to this clone: The antigen remains unidentified.

Profiled with immunoSEQ multiplex PCR; TCRdb holds only in-frame clones, not every one. In the table there are over 70,000 clones, about 94% of which are singletons. This CDR3 contains 14 residues. V was clipped by 5 bases and J by 2 bases, with 13 bases between them. CDR1 is SGHAT, CDR2 FQNNGV, per germline. The material was unstimulated CD8+ T cells sorted from spleen or lymph node cells, obtained before intestinal transplant. The rearrangement links TRBV11-2 to TRBJ2-7; D possibly corresponds to TRBD2 (6 bases). This sequence originates from a human donor who received an intestinal transplant. The CDR3 nucleotides are TGTGCCAGCAGCCGCTCGGGAGAAGCCTACGAGCAGTACTTC. Translating gives CASSRSGEAYEQYF.